These T cell receptor beta chains were read from a single sample in a study of cytomegalovirus exposure and HLA in healthy donors. Sequenced by immunoSEQ multiplex PCR; TCRdb stores in-frame clones only, minus some. The sample data list 200,000 to 250,000 clones. What was sequenced was PBMCs. These receptors were collected from a girl aged 2 to 9 in good health and CMV-seropositive. CDR3s include the opening cysteine and the closing phenylalanine or tryptophan. D genes are given only for firm matches.

d_call: TRBD2; j_call: TRBJ2-2; v_call: TRBV5-4; cdr3_aa: CASSLAGVTGELFF; cdr3_nt: TGTGCCAGCAGCCTAGCGGGAGTCACCGGGGAGCTGTTTTTT
d_call: NA; j_call: TRBJ2-1; v_call: TRBV4-1; cdr3_aa: CASSQVDLISYNEQFF; cdr3_nt: TGCGCCAGCAGCCAAGTGGACTTGATCTCCTACAATGAGCAGTTCTTC
d_call: TRBD2; j_call: TRBJ2-5; v_call: TRBV7-2; cdr3_aa: CASSLDGSGGQETQYF; cdr3_nt: TGTGCCAGCAGCTTAGACGGTAGCGGGGGCCAAGAGACCCAGTACTTC
d_call: NA; j_call: TRBJ2-6; v_call: TRBV5-1; cdr3_aa: CASSGPVANVLTF; cdr3_nt: TGCGCCAGCAGCGGGCCGGTGGCCAACGTCCTGACTTTC
d_call: TRBD2; j_call: TRBJ2-5; v_call: TRBV2; cdr3_aa: CASSTFLAEGPQETQYF; cdr3_nt: TGTGCCAGCAGCACTTTTCTAGCGGAGGGCCCTCAGGAGACCCAGTACTTC
d_call: TRBD1; j_call: TRBJ2-5; v_call: TRBV28; cdr3_aa: CASRRQGTQETQYF; cdr3_nt: TGTGCCAGCAGGCGACAGGGGACCCAAGAGACCCAGTACTTC
d_call: NA; j_call: TRBJ2-3; v_call: TRBV5-1; cdr3_aa: CASSAQGSADTQYF; cdr3_nt: TGCGCCAGCAGCGCACAGGGTTCTGCAGATACGCAGTATTTT
d_call: TRBD1; j_call: TRBJ1-1; v_call: TRBV28; cdr3_aa: CASSLLQGGYTEAFF; cdr3_nt: TGTGCCAGCAGTTTACTCCAGGGGGGCTACACTGAAGCTTTCTTT
d_call: NA; j_call: TRBJ1-2; v_call: TRBV28; cdr3_aa: CASSWGPNYGYTF; cdr3_nt: TGTGCCAGCAGTTGGGGGCCTAACTATGGCTACACCTTC
d_call: NA; j_call: TRBJ2-3; v_call: TRBV7-3; cdr3_aa: CASSFGGSGNTDTQYF; cdr3_nt: TGTGCCAGCAGCTTCGGGGGAAGCGGCAACACAGATACGCAGTATTTT
d_call: TRBD1; j_call: TRBJ2-1; v_call: TRBV27; cdr3_aa: CASSSIPGQGDNEQFF; cdr3_nt: TGTGCCAGCAGCTCGATCCCGGGACAGGGGGACAATGAGCAGTTCTTC
d_call: NA; j_call: TRBJ1-1; v_call: TRBV18; cdr3_aa: CASSPGGMNTEAFF; cdr3_nt: TGTGCCAGCTCACCAGGGGGGATGAACACTGAAGCTTTCTTT
d_call: NA; j_call: TRBJ2-7; v_call: TRBV18; cdr3_aa: CASSPRLREVFVEQYF; cdr3_nt: TGTGCCAGCTCACCACGATTGAGGGAAGTTTTTGTTGAGCAGTACTTC
d_call: TRBD1; j_call: TRBJ1-2; v_call: TRBV29-1; cdr3_aa: CSVYGTGEFGNYGYTF; cdr3_nt: TGCAGCGTCTATGGGACAGGGGAATTTGGCAACTATGGCTACACCTTC
d_call: NA; j_call: TRBJ2-5; v_call: TRBV5-5; cdr3_aa: CASSFSTAEETQYF; cdr3_nt: TGTGCCAGCAGCTTTTCCACAGCTGAAGAGACCCAGTACTTC
d_call: NA; j_call: TRBJ1-5; v_call: TRBV5-6; cdr3_aa: CASSLDRSNQPQHF; cdr3_nt: TGTGCCAGCAGCTTGGATCGGAGCAATCAGCCCCAGCATTTT
d_call: NA; j_call: TRBJ1-1; v_call: TRBV11-2; cdr3_aa: CASSYSRDSLEAFF; cdr3_nt: TGTGCCAGCAGCTACAGCCGGGACTCCCTAGAAGCTTTCTTT
d_call: NA; j_call: TRBJ1-1; v_call: TRBV14; cdr3_aa: CASSLEGGNTEAFF; cdr3_nt: TGTGCCAGCAGCCTGGAAGGGGGGAACACTGAAGCTTTCTTT